A selection of T cell receptor beta chains follows, all from one sample in a study of response to subunit inactivated influenza vaccine. TCRdb used MiXCR to reprocess the RT-PCR reads, holding one entry per CDR3 protein. Seen here are just under 250,000 distinct CDR3 sequences, 12% observed once, and the top ten hold about 7.8%. The input for sequencing was non-naive T cells sorted from PBMCs, taken 14 days before vaccination. The receptors derive from a man aged 45-65 years who received an inactivated influenza vaccine. CDR3s leave out the opening cysteine and the closing phenylalanine or tryptophan. The order of the fields is CDR3 length, V gene, CDR3 protein.

>16|TRBV18
ASSPSLVLAGAKDTQY
>12|TRBV27
ASTTGPGNSPLH
>9|TRBV29-1
SVGNTGELF
>15|TRBV20-1
CARLGLAGASRYEQY
>12|TRBV7-2
ASSSGTTKNIQY
>14|TRBV4-1
ASSQFTSGSGNEQF
>15|TRBV4-1
ASSQDNRIPYNSPLH
>11|TRBV15
ATSRGKGIHLY
>12|TRBV18
ASSPDRVRSPLH
>14|TRBV20-1
SASPLAGESYNEQF
>10|TRBV6-6
ASKRTGETQY
>16|TRBV11-1
ASRRIGSRREYGETQY
>14|TRBV14
ASSQVGSRRTGELF
>13|TRBV7-8
ASSLDRYSNYGYT
>13|TRBV11-2
ASSLEAGRNTEAF
>12|TRBV29-1
SVTSGRAADTQY